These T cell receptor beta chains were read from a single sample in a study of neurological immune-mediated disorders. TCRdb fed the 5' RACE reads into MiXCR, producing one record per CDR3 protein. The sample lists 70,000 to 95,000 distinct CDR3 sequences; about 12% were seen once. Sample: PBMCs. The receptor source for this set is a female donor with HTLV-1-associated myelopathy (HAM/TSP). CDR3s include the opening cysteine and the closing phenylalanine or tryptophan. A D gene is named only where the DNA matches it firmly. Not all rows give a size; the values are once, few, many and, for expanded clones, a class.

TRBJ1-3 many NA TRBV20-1 CSARDRRGTGNTIYF TGCAGTGCTAGAGATCGCAGGGGTACTGGAAACACCATATATTTT
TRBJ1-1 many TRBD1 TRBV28 CASNLQGSNTEAFF TGTGCCAGCAATTTACAGGGGTCGAACACTGAAGCTTTCTTT
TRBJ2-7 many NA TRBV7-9 CASSLAGGLSYEQYF TGTGCCAGCAGCTTAGCGGGGGGTCTCTCCTACGAGCAGTACTTC
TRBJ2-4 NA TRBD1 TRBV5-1 CASSGSRQGKNIQYF TGCGCCAGCAGCGGAAGCAGACAGGGGAAAAACATTCAGTACTTC
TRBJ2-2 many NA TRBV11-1 CASSSRPKGTGELFF TGTGCCAGCAGCTCCAGACCCAAGGGGACCGGGGAGCTGTTTTTT
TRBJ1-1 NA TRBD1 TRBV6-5 CASSYLRQGARNTEAFF TGTGCCAGCAGTTATTTGAGACAGGGTGCGAGGAACACTGAAGCTTTCTTT
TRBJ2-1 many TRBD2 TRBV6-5 CASSPMLAGGNEQFF TGTGCCAGCAGCCCGATGCTAGCGGGGGGTAATGAGCAGTTCTTC
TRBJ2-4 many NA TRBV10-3 CATRIADATNIQYF TGTGCCACCAGAATAGCGGACGCGACGAACATTCAGTACTTC
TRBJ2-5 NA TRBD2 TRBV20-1 CSARDPQAGGLETQYF TGCAGTGCTAGAGACCCCCAAGCGGGGGGGCTTGAGACCCAGTACTTC
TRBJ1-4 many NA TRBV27 CASRRGIHEKLFF TGTGCCAGCAGACGCGGAATTCATGAAAAACTGTTTTTT
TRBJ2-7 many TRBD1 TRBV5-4 CASSTDRESEQYF TGTGCCAGCAGCACGGACAGGGAATCGGAGCAGTACTTC
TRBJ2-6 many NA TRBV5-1 CASSRGPETGANVLTF TGCGCCAGCAGCCGGGGACCGGAAACTGGGGCCAACGTCCTGACTTTC
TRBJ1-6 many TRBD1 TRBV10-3 CAIGLGRQGSSPLHF TGTGCCATCGGTCTCGGGCGACAGGGCAGTTCACCCCTCCACTTT
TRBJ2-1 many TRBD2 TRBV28 CASSFLLGTTHNEQFF TGTGCCAGCAGTTTCCTTCTTGGGACTACCCACAATGAGCAGTTCTTC
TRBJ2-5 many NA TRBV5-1 CASSLDSETQYF TGCGCCAGCAGCTTGGATTCCGAGACCCAGTACTTC
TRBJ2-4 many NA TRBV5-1 CASSLGAGQDIQYF TGCGCCAGCAGCTTGGGAGCGGGTCAAGACATTCAGTACTTC
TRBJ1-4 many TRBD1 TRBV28 CASKLPGSRGPNEKLFF TGTGCCAGTAAACTACCGGGCTCGAGGGGGCCTAATGAAAAACTGTTTTTT
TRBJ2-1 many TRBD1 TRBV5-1 CASSLGQGDSYNEQFF TGCGCCAGCAGCTTGGGACAGGGGGATTCCTACAATGAGCAGTTCTTC
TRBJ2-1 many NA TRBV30 CAWATGRGEQFF TGTGCCTGGGCCACAGGCCGGGGTGAGCAGTTCTTC
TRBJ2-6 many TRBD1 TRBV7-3 CASSFTGGSTSGANVLTF TGTGCCAGCAGCTTTACAGGGGGCTCCACCTCTGGGGCCAACGTCCTGACTTTC
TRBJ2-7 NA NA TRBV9 CASSVEPGALNEQYF TGTGCCAGCAGCGTAGAGCCGGGAGCACTTAACGAGCAGTACTTC
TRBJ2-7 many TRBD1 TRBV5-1 CASSLDRADEQYF TGCGCCAGCAGCCTGGACAGGGCGGACGAGCAGTACTTC
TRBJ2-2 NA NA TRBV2 CASSVVGANTGELFF TGTGCCAGCAGTGTTGTAGGGGCGAACACCGGGGAGCTGTTTTTT
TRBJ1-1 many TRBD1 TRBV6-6 CASSSPGQGKAFF TGTGCCAGCAGTTCACCTGGACAGGGAAAAGCTTTCTTT
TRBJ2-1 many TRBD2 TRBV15 CATSPGGGYSEQFF TGTGCCACCAGCCCTGGGGGGGGGTACAGTGAGCAGTTCTTC
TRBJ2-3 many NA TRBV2 CASSLTGTDTQYF TGTGCCAGCAGCCTGACAGGCACAGATACGCAGTATTTT
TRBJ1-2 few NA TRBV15 CATSRDLEDYGYTF TGTGCCACCAGCAGAGATCTTGAGGACTATGGCTACACCTTC
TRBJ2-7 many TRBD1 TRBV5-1 CASSLDRAFSYEQYF TGCGCCAGCAGCTTAGACAGGGCCTTCTCCTACGAGCAGTACTTC